The present entry profiles one T cell receptor (beta chain) with its context. Its antigen remains unknown. The sample is drawn from a study of blood T cells in healthy people across ages. Study-wide context: Using template switching, researchers captured about one barcoded beta molecule for each two T cells.

Through a sample-barcoded 5' primer and a J-beta primer mix, a second PCR was run for roughly 7 to 12 cycles. Every individual sample yielded 3 million or more paired-end reads (each containing CDR3). TCRdb recomputed calls from the 5' RACE reads with MiXCR, one row per CDR3 protein. The data show about 600,000 distinct CDR3 sequences, roughly 48% seen once. CDR1 is LGHNA, CDR2 YNFKEQ, per germline. V trimming: 0 bases; J trimming: 9 bases; junction bases outside the gene matches: 3. The CDR3 covers 16 residues. Study conclusions and caveats: Diversity of TCR beta correlated strongly with naive T cell percentage. Among long-lived donors, naive CD4+ cells were more numerous and diversity higher than in aged donors.

This rearrangement joins TRBV4-2 to TRBJ1-6, with 12 bases identical to TRBD1. The source of this sequence is an older man in good health. Sequenced material: blood. This chain's CDR3 is CASSQDLGQGASPLHF. DNA for the CDR3: TGTGCCAGCAGCCAAGATTTGGGACAGGGGGCTTCACCCCTCCACTTT.